A single T cell receptor beta chain is shown here with its context. Its antigen is unknown. The assay was immunoSEQ multiplex PCR, and TCRdb's table has in-frame clones only and misses some. The sample lists about 1.5 million clones, around 98% occurring once. This sample was included in a study of shared clonotypes between healthy human individuals. In the study overall: Three plates were used per donor for CD4 naive, three for CD4 memory, two for CD8 naive and one for CD8 memory. General study findings and limits: Researchers sampled only blood; tissue repertoires likely differ.

Germline CDR1 LNHDA, CDR2 SQIVND (reference sequence). The J segment lost 0 bases and the V segment lost 5 bases, leaving 4 bases of the junction unmatched. The CDR3 runs 16 residues. The TCR sequence derives from a young man in good health. The gene calls are TRBV19 and TRBJ2-1, with 10 positions matching TRBD2. Sequencing was carried out using naive CD4+ T cells sorted from blood. This sample's subset: CD45RA+ positively selected. CDR3 nucleotide sequence: TGTGCCAGTAGTGCGCCTAGCGGGAGCTCCTACAATGAGCAGTTCTTC. Translation: CASSAPSGSSYNEQFF.